This is a list of T cell receptor beta chains from one sample in a study of T cell repertoires in cytomegalovirus infection. One entry per CDR3 protein results from TCRdb running MiXCR on the reads. The profile covers more than 250,000 distinct CDR3 sequences, with roughly an eighth appearing a single time and around 8.7% taken by the ten largest. Specimen: PBMCs. The receptors come from a human donor in good health (CMV status not recorded). Some clones in this sample may be carry-over from other donors' samples. CDR3s include the opening cysteine and the closing phenylalanine or tryptophan.

>TRBV29-1|TRBJ2-5
CSVARDAQETQYF
>TRBV28|TRBJ1-6
CASSRPGTRKDSPLHF
>TRBV6-1|TRBJ1-1
CASSLSGTGNTEAFF
>TRBV27|TRBJ2-7
CASSRDGSYEQYF
>TRBV7-3|TRBJ2-6
CASSPDSGANVLTF
>TRBV6-1|TRBJ1-1
CASSEARTRSTEAFF
>TRBV4-3|TRBJ1-4
CASSHKRGVSGTTNEKLFF
>TRBV19|TRBJ2-7
CASTSGTGTYEQYF
>TRBV11-1|TRBJ2-6
CASSSRDGLFLTF
>TRBV6-2/TRBV6-3|TRBJ1-4
CASRTEGMKNEKLFF
>TRBV20-1|TRBJ1-1
CSASQGGNTEAFF
>TRBV7-2|TRBJ2-7
CASSLEIPGLAGEQYF
>TRBV7-2|TRBJ2-3
CASSLDRGRASTDTQYF
>TRBV29-1|TRBJ2-1
CSVIPTENNEQFF
>TRBV7-9|TRBJ1-2
CASSLPAEPYGYTF
>TRBV4-2|TRBJ2-2
CASSQEGQTNTGELFF
>TRBV7-2|TRBJ2-1
CASSDRLANEQFF
>TRBV29-1|TRBJ1-5
CSVVEDGLTIQPQHF
>TRBV12-3/TRBV12-4|TRBJ2-1
CASTLSGGSSYNEQFF
>TRBV6-2/TRBV6-3|TRBJ2-1
CASSSQAWEQFF
>TRBV9|TRBJ1-2
CASSVDMTGTYGYTF
>TRBV15|TRBJ2-5
CATSSSGSVETQYF
>TRBV9|TRBJ1-1
CASSVAEIGGAFF
>TRBV5-5|TRBJ2-6
CASSSGLRNSGANVLTF
>TRBV12-3/TRBV12-4|TRBJ2-5
CASSLPPETQYF
>TRBV28|TRBJ2-1
CASSRLAGALDEQFF
>TRBV20-1|TRBJ2-3
CSGGRATDTQYF
>TRBV7-2|TRBJ2-4
CASSEGGAAKNIQYF
>TRBV29-1|TRBJ2-1
CSVELGTDEQFF
>TRBV28|TRBJ1-2
CASSFQNYGYTF
>TRBV20-1|TRBJ1-6
CSARDANRNSPLHF
>TRBV20-1|TRBJ1-5
CSAKGGSPNQPQHF
>TRBV7-9|TRBJ1-4
CASSAQNEKLFF
>TRBV25-1|TRBJ2-2
CASSPPGTNGELFF
>TRBV19|TRBJ2-5
CASSMGRTQETQYF
>TRBV6-1|TRBJ2-2
CASIRGGSTTGELFF
>TRBV6-6|TRBJ2-1
CASSPINGGAYNEQFF
>TRBV7-2|TRBJ1-1
CASSLVTETEAFF
>TRBV7-2|TRBJ1-1
CASSLGRQTEAFF
>TRBV29-1|TRBJ1-2
CSAWVGDGYTF
>TRBV7-2|TRBJ1-2
CASSLRPRTAQSLGYTF
>TRBV2|TRBJ2-3
CASSAGDTQYF
>TRBV20-1|TRBJ1-1
CSAGLRGVGYTEAFF
>TRBV28|TRBJ1-2
CASRTSAAAKVYTF
>TRBV4-2|TRBJ2-3
CASSQEGRGSGDLSTDTQYF
>TRBV29-1|TRBJ1-2
CSVEVDRVAPYTF
>TRBV7-9|TRBJ1-2
CASSLARSAVKYGYTF
>TRBV10-3|TRBJ2-7
CAISVSLYSASPYEQYF
>TRBV20-1|TRBJ1-2
CSAPVEREYGYTF
>TRBV10-3|TRBJ2-1
CAISEQYNEQFF
>TRBV20-1|TRBJ1-1
CSARYGNTEAFF
>TRBV4-3|TRBJ2-7
CASSQELAETYEQYF
>TRBV6-5|TRBJ2-2
CASSLRQGSGELFF
>TRBV20-1|TRBJ2-7
CSASGGGLTYEQYF
>TRBV7-9|TRBJ1-6
CASSTSGETPLHF
>TRBV2|TRBJ1-5
CASSERGQGLQPQHF
>TRBV7-8|TRBJ1-5
CASSLVGAINQPQHF
>TRBV2|TRBJ2-1
CASKTGTDQSYNEQFF